This is a list of T cell receptor beta chains from one sample in a study of post-analysis software for immune sequencing data. TCRdb reprocessed the PCR reads via MiXCR and lists one record per CDR3 protein. In the table there are about 770,000 distinct CDR3 sequences, roughly 46% of which are singletons. The sample comprised blood. These receptor sequences come from a girl aged 5-17 years with multiple sclerosis. The CDR3 runs from the conserved cysteine through the conserved F or W. Each record gives: D gene, V gene, clone size, J gene, CDR3 length, CDR3 protein, CDR3 DNA. A D gene is named only where the DNA matches it firmly. A clone size is listed for some rows: how often the clone was seen (once, few, many), or a class if it is expanded.

d_call: NA; v_call: TRBV5-6; clone_size: NA; j_call: TRBJ1-5; cdr3_length: 14; cdr3_aa: CASSLMDSNQPQHF; cdr3_nt: TGTGCCAGCAGCTTGATGGACAGCAATCAGCCCCAGCATTTT
d_call: TRBD2; v_call: TRBV7-2; clone_size: NA; j_call: TRBJ2-1; cdr3_length: 16; cdr3_aa: CASSVTSGTTYNEQFF; cdr3_nt: TGTGCCAGCAGCGTCACTAGCGGGACCACTTACAATGAGCAGTTCTTC
d_call: NA; v_call: TRBV7-9; clone_size: NA; j_call: TRBJ2-3; cdr3_length: 12; cdr3_aa: CASSLFRDTQYF; cdr3_nt: TGTGCCAGCAGCTTATTTCGAGATACGCAGTATTTT
d_call: TRBD2; v_call: TRBV7-2; clone_size: NA; j_call: TRBJ2-3; cdr3_length: 17; cdr3_aa: CASSLPLLGGSTDTQYF; cdr3_nt: TGTGCCAGCAGCTTACCGCTCCTCGGGGGGAGCACAGATACGCAGTATTTT
d_call: NA; v_call: TRBV30; clone_size: NA; j_call: TRBJ2-7; cdr3_length: 12; cdr3_aa: CAWSVGSGEQYF; cdr3_nt: TGTGCCTGGAGTGTAGGGTCGGGCGAGCAGTACTTC
d_call: NA; v_call: TRBV11-3; clone_size: NA; j_call: TRBJ2-4; cdr3_length: 16; cdr3_aa: CASSSKGALAKNIQYF; cdr3_nt: TGTGCCAGCAGCAGCAAAGGGGCGCTAGCCAAAAACATTCAGTACTTC
d_call: TRBD2; v_call: TRBV3-1; clone_size: few; j_call: TRBJ2-7; cdr3_length: 16; cdr3_aa: CASSQESLAGAYEQYF; cdr3_nt: TGTGCCAGCAGCCAAGAATCGCTAGCGGGAGCTTACGAGCAGTACTTC
d_call: NA; v_call: TRBV20-1; clone_size: few; j_call: TRBJ1-4; cdr3_length: 16; cdr3_aa: CSARDEPGLGEEKLFF; cdr3_nt: TGCAGTGCTAGAGATGAACCGGGCCTCGGGGAGGAAAAACTGTTTTTT
d_call: NA; v_call: TRBV30; clone_size: NA; j_call: TRBJ1-4; cdr3_length: 13; cdr3_aa: CAWRGRVDEKLFF; cdr3_nt: TGTGCCTGGAGGGGCAGGGTGGATGAAAAACTGTTTTTT
d_call: NA; v_call: TRBV7-9; clone_size: NA; j_call: TRBJ1-5; cdr3_length: 19; cdr3_aa: CASSPYPGRRGDSNQPQHF; cdr3_nt: TGTGCCAGCAGCCCCTACCCTGGAAGGAGGGGGGATAGCAATCAGCCCCAGCATTTT
d_call: NA; v_call: TRBV7-2; clone_size: NA; j_call: TRBJ2-5; cdr3_length: 13; cdr3_aa: CASSLSWRETQYF; cdr3_nt: TGTGCCAGCAGCTTATCTTGGAGAGAGACCCAGTACTTC
d_call: NA; v_call: TRBV15; clone_size: few; j_call: TRBJ1-2; cdr3_length: 14; cdr3_aa: CATSRDLGGNGYTF; cdr3_nt: TGTGCCACCAGCAGAGATTTAGGCGGCAATGGCTACACCTTC
d_call: NA; v_call: TRBV15; clone_size: few; j_call: TRBJ1-5; cdr3_length: 14; cdr3_aa: CATSLGGTGQPQHF; cdr3_nt: TGTGCCACCAGCCTTGGGGGGACGGGTCAGCCCCAGCATTTT
d_call: NA; v_call: TRBV12-3/TRBV12-4; clone_size: NA; j_call: TRBJ2-1; cdr3_length: 16; cdr3_aa: CASSFPPPTSNPEQFF; cdr3_nt: TGTGCCAGCAGTTTTCCCCCCCCGACTAGTAATCCTGAGCAGTTCTTC
d_call: NA; v_call: TRBV29-1; clone_size: NA; j_call: TRBJ2-5; cdr3_length: 13; cdr3_aa: CSVEVHKVETQYF; cdr3_nt: TGCAGCGTTGAAGTGCACAAAGTAGAGACCCAGTACTTC
d_call: NA; v_call: TRBV5-1; clone_size: many; j_call: TRBJ2-7; cdr3_length: 13; cdr3_aa: CASSSSGAYEQYF; cdr3_nt: TGCGCCAGCAGCTCCTCCGGGGCCTACGAGCAGTACTTC